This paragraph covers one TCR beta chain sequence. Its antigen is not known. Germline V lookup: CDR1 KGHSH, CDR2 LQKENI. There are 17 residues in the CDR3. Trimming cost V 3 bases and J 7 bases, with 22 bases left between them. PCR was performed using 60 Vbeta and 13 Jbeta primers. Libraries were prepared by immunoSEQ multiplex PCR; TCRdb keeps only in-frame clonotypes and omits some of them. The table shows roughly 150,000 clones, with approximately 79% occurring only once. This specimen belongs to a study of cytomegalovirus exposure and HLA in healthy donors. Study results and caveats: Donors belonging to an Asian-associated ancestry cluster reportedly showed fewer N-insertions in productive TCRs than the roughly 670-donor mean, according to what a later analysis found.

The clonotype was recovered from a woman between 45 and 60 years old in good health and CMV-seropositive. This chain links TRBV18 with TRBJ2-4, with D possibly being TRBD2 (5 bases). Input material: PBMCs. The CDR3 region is CASSPPAGSTGDNIQYF. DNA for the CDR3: TGTGCCAGCTCACCGCCGGCAGGCTCTACCGGGGATAACATTCAGTACTTC.